This paragraph reports one T cell receptor (beta chain). The source of the sample is a study of blood T cell repertoires in COVID-19. Study-level background: Samples of COVID-19 (acute and convalescent) were obtained from the United States, Italy and Spain. PBMCs, B-cell-depleted T cells, or T cells were the source of the cDNA or gDNA that made up the material.

Methods used by the authors: The authors estimated nucleated cell counts from reference gene primer amplification. Some clones are missing from TCRdb's copy, which holds only in-frame ones; the method was immunoSEQ multiplex PCR. V, J and clone size are taken as reported in that table, and D and trimming were inferred from the DNA itself. The data contain a few hundred thousand clones, roughly 86% of them singletons. V shed 0 bases, J shed 7 bases, and the junction held 13 bases outside the gene matches. CDR3 size: 17 residues. Per germline, CDR1 SGHTS and CDR2 YDEGEE. Sequenced input: peripheral blood. The TCR comes from a man between 35 and 55 years old who had recovered from COVID-19. The chain links TRBV5-8 to TRBJ2-1; 7 bases fit TRBD1. CDR3 protein: CASSLDVGGRGLNEQFF. The CDR3 DNA is TGTGCCAGCAGCTTGGATGTTGGGGGAAGGGGGCTTAATGAGCAGTTCTTC. The full variable domain, with the rest looked up from reference TRBV5-8 and TRBJ2-1, is EAGVTQSPTHLIKTRGQQATLRCSPISGHTSVYWYQQALGLGLQFLLWYDEGEERNRGNFPPRFSGRQFPNYSSELNVNALELEDSALYLCASSLDVGGRGLNEQFFGPGTRLTVL.